These 10 T cell receptor beta chains originate from one sample sequenced in a study of post-analysis software for immune sequencing data. Presence of unique molecular identifiers characterized the TCR beta cDNA libraries. TCRdb re-called the PCR reads with MiXCR, one entry per CDR3 protein. The sample contains about 160,000 distinct CDR3 sequences, around 34% of which appear only once. The sample consisted of blood, taken after autologous hematopoietic stem cell transplantation. The source of these receptors is a girl aged 5 to 17 with multiple sclerosis.

This clonotype was seen ten or more times. The V gene is TRBV6-5, the J gene TRBJ1-2; unclear D gene. The V and J ends lost 5 bases and 8 bases respectively, with 15 bases between them. The CDR3 loop spans 13 amino acids. Germline CDR1 and CDR2: MNHEY and SVGAGI. In DNA form, the CDR3 reads TGTGCCAGCAGTCCGACGGAGATTTTGGGCTACACCTTC. Its translation is CASSPTEILGYTF.

This sequence joins TRBV7-9 and TRBJ2-7; D gene uncertain. With 4 bases removed from V and 3 bases from J, the gap between germline ends came to 7 bases. The CDR3 spans 12 residues. CDR1 and CDR2 from the germline V gene are SEHNR and FQNEAQ (reference sequence). This CDR3 reads CASSWKIYEQYF. CDR3 nucleotide sequence: TGTGCCAGCAGCTGGAAAATCTACGAGCAGTACTTC.

The chain couples TRBV7-2 to TRBJ1-5, with D possibly being TRBD1 (6 bases). From germline, CDR1 is SGHTA and CDR2 FQGNSA. Deletions cut 2 bases from V and 5 bases from J, with 7 bases between. This CDR3 has 13 amino acids. The CDR3 sequence: CASSLHRDQPQHF. Written as DNA, the CDR3 is TGTGCCAGCAGCTTACACAGGGATCAGCCCCAGCATTTT.

This clonotype was seen only a few times. This chain connects TRBV20-1 to TRBJ2-3; 9 nucleotides line up with TRBD2. The CDR3 spans 17 residues. Looked up from germline, CDR1 is DFQATT and CDR2 is SNEGSKA (reference sequence). V shed 2 bases, J shed 6 bases, and the junction held 15 bases outside the gene matches. CDR3 in amino acids: CSARSYASGTVEDTQYF. The CDR3 nucleotides read TGCAGTGCTAGATCCTATGCTAGCGGGACGGTGGAGGATACGCAGTATTTT.

This chain connects TRBV12-3 or TRBV12-4 to TRBJ2-7, with TRBD2 matching over 7 bases. The CDR3 is 14 residues long. V trimming: 6 bases; J trimming: 0 bases; junction bases outside the gene matches: 5. CDR3 protein: CASSWDYPSYEQYF. The CDR3 region has the DNA TGTGCCAGCAGCTGGGACTACCCCTCCTACGAGCAGTACTTC.

V usage is TRBV6-1 and J usage is TRBJ2-1; 10 nucleotides agree with TRBD1. The CDR3 consists of 19 residues. V lost 5 bases, J lost 13 bases, and 26 bases stayed unmatched. Germline V lookup: CDR1 MNHNS, CDR2 SASEGT. Here the CDR3 reads CASSPRDRGIGGVGGPQFF. In DNA form, the CDR3 reads TGTGCCAGCAGTCCCCGGGACAGGGGCATTGGTGGGGTTGGGGGACCCCAGTTCTTC.

This clonotype was seen more than once but under ten times. The chain joins TRBV11-2 to TRBJ2-6; no clear D gene. With 5 bases removed from V and 1 base from J, the gap between germline ends came to 12 bases. The germline gives CDR1 SGHAT, CDR2 FQNNGV. This CDR3 has 16 residues. The CDR3 sequence is CASSRNRVSGANVLTF. CDR3 sequence (DNA): TGTGCCAGCAGCCGTAATAGGGTATCTGGGGCCAACGTCCTGACTTTC.

The V gene is TRBV9, the J gene TRBJ2-3, with D perhaps assigned TRBD1 or TRBD2 (5 bases each). The CDR3 length is 16 residues. V gave up 4 bases and J gave up 2 bases, with 17 bases separating them. Germline V gives CDR1 SGDLS, CDR2 YYNGEE. The CDR3 region is CASSLGAFGFTDTQYF. The CDR3 DNA sequence: TGTGCCAGCAGCCTCGGGGCCTTCGGTTTCACAGATACGCAGTATTTT.

The chain joins TRBV12-3 or TRBV12-4 to TRBJ2-3, with 10 bases fitting TRBD2. After removal of 6 bases from V and 11 bases from J, the junction contained 17 bases not matched to a gene. This CDR3 is built from 16 residues. CDR3 sequence: CASRGGLAKPYNEQYF. In DNA form, the CDR3 reads TGTGCCAGCAGGGGGGGACTAGCGAAACCCTACAATGAGCAGTATTTT.

This clonotype was seen more than once but under ten times. This chain uses TRBV6-2 or TRBV6-3 with TRBJ2-1; 13 bases match TRBD2. V lost 7 bases to trimming and J lost 4 bases; unmatched junction nucleotides: 4. The CDR3 is 15 amino acids. Germline V CDR1 and CDR2: MNHEY, SVGEGT. CDR3: CASMVGLAGYNEQFF. The CDR3, as DNA: TGTGCCAGCATGGTGGGACTAGCGGGATACAATGAGCAGTTCTTC.